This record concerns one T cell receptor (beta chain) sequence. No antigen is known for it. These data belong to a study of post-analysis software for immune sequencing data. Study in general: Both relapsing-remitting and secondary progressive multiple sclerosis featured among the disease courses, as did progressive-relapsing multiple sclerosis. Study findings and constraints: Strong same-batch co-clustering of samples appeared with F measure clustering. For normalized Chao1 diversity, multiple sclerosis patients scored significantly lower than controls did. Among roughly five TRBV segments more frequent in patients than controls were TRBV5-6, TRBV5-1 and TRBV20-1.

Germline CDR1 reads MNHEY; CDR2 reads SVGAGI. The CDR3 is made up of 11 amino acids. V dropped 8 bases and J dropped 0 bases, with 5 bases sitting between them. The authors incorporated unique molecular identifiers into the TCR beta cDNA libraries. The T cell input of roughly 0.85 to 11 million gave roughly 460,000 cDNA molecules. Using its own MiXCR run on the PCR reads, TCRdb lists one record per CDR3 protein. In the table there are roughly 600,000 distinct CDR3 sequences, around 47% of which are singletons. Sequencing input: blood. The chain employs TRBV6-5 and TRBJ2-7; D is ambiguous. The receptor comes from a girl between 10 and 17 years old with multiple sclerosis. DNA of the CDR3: TGTGCCAGCGGCTACTCCTACGAGCAGTACTTC. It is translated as CASGYSYEQYF.